The present entry profiles one T cell receptor beta chain with its context. Template material for amplifying TCR beta CDR3 regions consisted of RNA transcripts. RT-PCR in the first round (using the HTBI primer set) targeted the TCR CDR3. Each CDR3 protein is one row after TCRdb ran MiXCR on the multiplex PCR reads. This table has around 700,000 distinct CDR3 sequences, 30% to 40% appearing once. This record belongs to a study of T cells in Graves' hyperthyroidism and ophthalmopathy. The CDR3 totals 13 residues. Germline V gene data show CDR1 as SEHNR and CDR2 as FQNEAQ (reference sequence). V dropped 3 bases and J dropped 5 bases, with 10 bases sitting between them.

The sample consisted of blood. This sequence originates from a woman between 35 and 50 years old with Graves' hyperthyroidism. The rearrangement joins TRBV7-9 to TRBJ2-5; D ambiguous. CDR3 DNA: TGTGCCAGCAGCTTGCAGCCACTCGAGACCCAGTACTTC. This encodes CASSLQPLETQYF.